This T cell receptor (beta chain) is drawn from a study of identical twins. Study observations and caveats: Invariant cells of the MAIT and iNKT types might have partly distorted the zero-insertion analyses.

Remarks on this clonotype: The antigen remains undetermined.

MiXCR, run by TCRdb on the 5' RACE reads, gives a single entry per CDR3 protein. The table lists some 500,000 distinct CDR3 sequences, nearly 10% of them singletons. This CDR3 has 15 residues. CDR1 is LGHDT and CDR2 is YNNKEL in the germline V gene (reference sequence). V lost 5 bases and J lost 2, with 14 bases in between. This sample also appeared in a second study, on yellow fever vaccine responses in identical twins.

V usage is TRBV3-1 and J usage is TRBJ2-3; D gene uncertain. This TCR was recovered from a woman between 18 and 29 years old in good health. Sequenced input: PBMCs. CDR3 protein: CASSSQGRPTDTQYF. The CDR3 bases are TGTGCCAGCAGCTCCCAAGGGCGACCCACAGATACGCAGTATTTT.